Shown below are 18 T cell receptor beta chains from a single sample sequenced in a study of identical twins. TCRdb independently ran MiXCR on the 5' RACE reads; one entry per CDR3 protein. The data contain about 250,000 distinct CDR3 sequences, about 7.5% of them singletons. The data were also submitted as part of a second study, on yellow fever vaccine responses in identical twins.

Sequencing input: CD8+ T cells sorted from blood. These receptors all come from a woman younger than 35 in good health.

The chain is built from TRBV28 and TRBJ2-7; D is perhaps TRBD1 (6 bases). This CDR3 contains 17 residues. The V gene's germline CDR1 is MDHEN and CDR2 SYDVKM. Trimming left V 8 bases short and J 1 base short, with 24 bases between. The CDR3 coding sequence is TGTGCCAGCGGCTCCCGGCTCCAGGGGCAGGGGTCCTACGAGCAGTACGTC. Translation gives CASGSRLQGQGSYEQYV.

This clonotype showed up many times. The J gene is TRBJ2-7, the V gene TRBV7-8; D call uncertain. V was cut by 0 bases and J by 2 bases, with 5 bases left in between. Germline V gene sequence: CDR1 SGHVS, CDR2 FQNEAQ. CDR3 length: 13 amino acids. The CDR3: CASSLAGPYEQYV. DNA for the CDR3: TGTGCCAGCAGCTTAGCAGGCCCCTACGAGCAGTACGTC.

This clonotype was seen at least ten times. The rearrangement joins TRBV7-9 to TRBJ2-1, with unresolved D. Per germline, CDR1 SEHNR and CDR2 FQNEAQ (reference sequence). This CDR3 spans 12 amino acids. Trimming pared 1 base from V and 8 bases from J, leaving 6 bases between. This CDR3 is CASSLDAYEQFF. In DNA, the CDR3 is TGTGCCAGCAGCTTAGACGCGTATGAGCAGTTCTTC.

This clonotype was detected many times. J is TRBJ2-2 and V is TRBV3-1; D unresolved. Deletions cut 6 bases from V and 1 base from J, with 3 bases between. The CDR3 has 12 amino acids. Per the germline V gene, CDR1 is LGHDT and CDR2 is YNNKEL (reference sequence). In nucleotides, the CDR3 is TGTGCCAGCAGGCAGAACACCGGGGAGCTGTTTTTT. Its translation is CASRQNTGELFF.

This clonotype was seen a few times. The DNA for the CDR3 is TGTGCCAGCAGCCCCGGGACAGGGGCTGGAAACACCATATATTTT. Translation: CASSPGTGAGNTIYF. This chain joins TRBV5-5 and TRBJ1-3; 10 bases map to TRBD1. The CDR3 runs to 15 residues. The ends lost 4 bases at V and 2 bases at J; junction bases unmatched: 3. The germline V gene has CDR1 SGHKS and CDR2 YYEKEE (reference sequence).

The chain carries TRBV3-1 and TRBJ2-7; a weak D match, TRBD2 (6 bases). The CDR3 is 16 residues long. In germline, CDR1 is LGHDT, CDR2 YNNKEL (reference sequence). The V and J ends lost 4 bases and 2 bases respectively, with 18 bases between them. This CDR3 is CASSRYYGSITYEQYF. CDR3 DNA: TGTGCCAGCAGCCGATACTACGGGAGTATAACCTACGAGCAGTACTTC.

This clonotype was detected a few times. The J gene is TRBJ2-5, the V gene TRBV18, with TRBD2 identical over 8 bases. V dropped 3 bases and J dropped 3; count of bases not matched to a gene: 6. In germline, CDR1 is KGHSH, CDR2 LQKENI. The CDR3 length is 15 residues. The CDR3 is CASSPGGLAEETQYF. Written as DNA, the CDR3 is TGTGCCAGCTCACCCGGAGGACTAGCCGAAGAGACCCAGTACTTC.

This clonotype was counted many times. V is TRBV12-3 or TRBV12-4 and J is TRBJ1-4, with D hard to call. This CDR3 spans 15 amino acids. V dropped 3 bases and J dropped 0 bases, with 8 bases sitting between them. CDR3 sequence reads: CASSFRRTTNEKLFF. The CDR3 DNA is TGTGCCAGCAGTTTTAGACGAACAACTAATGAAAAACTGTTTTTT.

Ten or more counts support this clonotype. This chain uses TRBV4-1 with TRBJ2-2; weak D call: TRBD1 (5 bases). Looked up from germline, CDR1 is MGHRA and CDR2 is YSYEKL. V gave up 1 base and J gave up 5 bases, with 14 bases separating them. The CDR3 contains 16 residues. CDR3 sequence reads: CASSQVIFRATGELFF. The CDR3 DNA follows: TGCGCCAGCAGCCAAGTCATCTTCAGGGCTACCGGGGAGCTGTTTTTT.

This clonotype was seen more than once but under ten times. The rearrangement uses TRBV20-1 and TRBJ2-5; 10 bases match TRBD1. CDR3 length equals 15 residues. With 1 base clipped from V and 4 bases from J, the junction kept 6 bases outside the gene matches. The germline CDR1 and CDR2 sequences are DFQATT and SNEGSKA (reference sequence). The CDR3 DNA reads TGCAGTGCTAGAGGGGTCGACAGGGGGCGAGAGACCCAGTACTTC. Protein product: CSARGVDRGRETQYF.

The CDR3 protein is CASRPQGIYEQYV. The CDR3, as DNA: TGTGCCAGCAGACCGCAAGGGATTTACGAGCAGTACGTC. The chain uses TRBV28 and TRBJ2-7; D uncertain. The CDR3 extends over 13 amino acids. Germline values: CDR1 MDHEN, CDR2 SYDVKM. With 6 bases removed from V and 4 bases from J, the gap between germline ends came to 13 bases.

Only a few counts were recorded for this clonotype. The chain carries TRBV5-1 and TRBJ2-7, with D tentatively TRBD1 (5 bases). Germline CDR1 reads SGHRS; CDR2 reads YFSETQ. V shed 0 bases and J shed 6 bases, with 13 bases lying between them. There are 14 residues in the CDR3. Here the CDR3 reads CASSLEQGAFEQYF. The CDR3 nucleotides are TGCGCCAGCAGCTTGGAGCAGGGTGCGTTCGAGCAGTACTTC.

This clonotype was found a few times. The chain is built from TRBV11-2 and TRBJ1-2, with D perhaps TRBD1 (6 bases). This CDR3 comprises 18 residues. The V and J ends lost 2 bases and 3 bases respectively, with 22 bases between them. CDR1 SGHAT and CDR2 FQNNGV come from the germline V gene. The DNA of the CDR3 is TGTGCCAGCAGCTTACGTACCCCAACCGGGGGGCTCGACTATGGCTACACCTTC. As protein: CASSLRTPTGGLDYGYTF.

DNA of the CDR3: TGTGCCAGCAGCTACTACAGGGGTCCGCGGGAGACCCAGTACTTC. Protein product: CASSYYRGPRETQYF. The V gene is TRBV7-9, the J gene TRBJ2-5; 7 bases are a match to TRBD1. V shed 4 bases and J 5 bases; nucleotides not matched to a gene: 10. Germline loops: CDR1 SEHNR, CDR2 FQNEAQ (reference sequence). This CDR3 spans 15 amino acids.

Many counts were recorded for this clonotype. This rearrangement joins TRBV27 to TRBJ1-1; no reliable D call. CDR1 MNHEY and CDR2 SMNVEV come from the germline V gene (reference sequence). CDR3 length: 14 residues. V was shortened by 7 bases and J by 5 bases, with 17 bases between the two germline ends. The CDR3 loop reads CASNRGPRVTEAFF. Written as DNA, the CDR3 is TGTGCCAGCAACCGGGGTCCGAGGGTTACTGAAGCTTTCTTT.

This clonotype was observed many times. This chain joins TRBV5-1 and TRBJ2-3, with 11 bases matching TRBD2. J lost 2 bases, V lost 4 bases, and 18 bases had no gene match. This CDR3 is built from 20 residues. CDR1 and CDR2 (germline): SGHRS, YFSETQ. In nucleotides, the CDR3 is TGCGCCAGCAGCCCGACCGAGACCTTAAGACTAGCGGGGACCACAGATACGCAGTATTTT. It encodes CASSPTETLRLAGTTDTQYF.

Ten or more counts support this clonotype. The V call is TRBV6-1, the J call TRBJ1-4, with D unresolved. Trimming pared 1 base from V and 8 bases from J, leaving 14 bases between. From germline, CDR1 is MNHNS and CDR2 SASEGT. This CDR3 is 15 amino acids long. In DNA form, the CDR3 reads TGTGCCAGCAGTGAAGTTGTCTGGGAGGAGGAAAAACTGTTTTTT. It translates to CASSEVVWEEEKLFF.

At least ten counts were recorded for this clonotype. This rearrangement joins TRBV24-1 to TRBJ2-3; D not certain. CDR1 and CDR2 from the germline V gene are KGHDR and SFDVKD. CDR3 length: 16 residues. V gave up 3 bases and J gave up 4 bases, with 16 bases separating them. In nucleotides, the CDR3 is TGTGCCACCAGTGATGACTTGGTTTCAAACGCAGATACGCAGTATTTT. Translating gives CATSDDLVSNADTQYF.